This section outlines one T cell receptor (beta chain) sequence together with its context. As yet, its antigen is unknown. This entry belongs to a study of Ad26.COV2.S vaccination and SARS-CoV-2 variants. The wider study: A COV1001 Ad26.COV2.S trial-arm participant provided the sample.

Study-wide results and caveats: With respect to non-spike TCR breadth, vaccine and placebo recipients were similar. There was reportedly substantial breadth in spike-specific CD8+ and CD4+ T cell responses after vaccination.

Clones were read by immunoSEQ multiplex PCR, and TCRdb kept only the in-frame ones, dropping some. The sample yields about 350,000 clones, 80% to 90% seen once. Indicated treatment: about 20 received Ad26.COV2.S at low or high dose, single or two shots; 5 received placebo; per-sample allocation not given. All samples were drawn on day 63, counting from the first vaccine or placebo injection. Expressing Wuhan-strain SARS-CoV-2 spike, an Ad26 vector served as the vaccine. The germline CDR1 and CDR2 sequences are LGHNA and YSLEER. Trimming took 4 bases from V and 5 from J, leaving 11 bases between them. The length of the CDR3 is 13 residues.

The clonotype originates from a person aged 18 to 59 who received the Ad26.COV2.S COVID-19 vaccine or a placebo. This specimen was peripheral blood, taken in a trial of Ad26.COV2.S vaccine versus placebo. V gene TRBV4-3 combines with J gene TRBJ1-1; D unresolved. CDR3 amino acids: CASSLGLWTEAFF. The CDR3 DNA sequence: TGCGCCAGCAGCCTAGGGCTCTGGACTGAAGCTTTCTTT.